The 21 T cell receptor beta chains reported below all come from one sample, sequenced in a study of blood T cells in healthy people across ages (dated by TCRdb to between 2014 and 2017). The library was produced with 5' RACE. TCRdb records Illumina HiSeq 2500 as the sequencer. The second PCR ran for roughly 7 to 12 cycles and used a J-beta primer mix along with a sample-barcoded 5' primer. The public reads were reprocessed in TCRdb via fastp at Q25 and MiXCR, keeping in-frame beta chains. When rows share a CDR3 protein, they turn into one entry using the most common DNA and genes. In all, the sample holds fewer than 1,000,000 distinct CDR3 sequences, and roughly 44% of those were seen once. The top ten clonotypes cover approximately 19% of the sample. The sequenced sample was blood. Receptors originate from a man aged 55-75 years in good health.

V gene TRBV5-1 combines with J gene TRBJ2-4; TRBD2 might be the D (5 bases). CDR3 length equals 15 residues. In germline, CDR1 is SGHRS, CDR2 YFSETQ. V lost 4 bases and J lost 7, with 18 bases in between. CDR3 DNA: TGCGCCAGCAGCGTCTCAGACCCAAGAGGGAACATTCAGTACTTC. The encoded protein is CASSVSDPRGNIQYF.

The rearrangement links TRBV27 to TRBJ1-6; D uncertain. The V end lost 5 bases, the J end lost 4 bases, and 6 bases lay between the germline ends. In germline, CDR1 is MNHEY, CDR2 SMNVEV (reference sequence). This CDR3 spans 13 amino acids. CDR3 sequence: CASSLNYNSPLHF. The CDR3 coding sequence is TGTGCCAGCAGTCTTAATTATAATTCACCCCTCCACTTT.

This clonotype is a singleton in its sample. CDR3 in amino acids: CAAGTSGVSTDTQYF. For the CDR3, the DNA is TGTGCCGCCGGGACTAGCGGGGTGAGCACAGATACGCAGTATTTT. The V gene is TRBV6-2 or TRBV6-3, the J gene TRBJ2-3, with TRBD2 matching 13 bases. Germline CDR1 MNHEY, CDR2 SVGEGT. The CDR3 length is 15 residues. The ends lost 11 bases at V and 0 bases at J; junction bases unmatched: 5.

The chain has TRBV6-4 and TRBJ1-5; D is ambiguous. CDR1 is MRHNA and CDR2 is SNTAGT in the germline V gene. V dropped 7 bases and J dropped 0 bases, with 16 bases sitting between them. The length of the CDR3 is 16 residues. The CDR3, as DNA: TGTGCCAGCATTAAGAAGAAGATTTATAGCAATCAGCCCCAGCATTTT. It encodes CASIKKKIYSNQPQHF.

This clonotype has just a few counts. V gene TRBV7-2 combines with J gene TRBJ1-2, with D maybe TRBD1 (6 bases). The germline V gene encodes CDR1 SGHTA and CDR2 FQGNSA. Trimming cost V 0 bases and J 8 bases, with 10 bases left between them. The CDR3 consists of 13 residues. Here the CDR3 DNA reads TGTGCCAGCAGCTTAGCTACGACAGGCGGCTACACCTTC. Translation gives CASSLATTGGYTF.

The rearrangement links TRBV12-3 or TRBV12-4 to TRBJ1-2, with 8 nucleotides matching TRBD1. J lost 8 bases, V lost 5 bases, and 10 bases had no gene match. This CDR3 comprises 14 residues. The CDR3 region is CASSDRGMVRGYTF. CDR3 in DNA: TGTGCCAGCAGTGACAGGGGTATGGTTCGGGGCTACACCTTC.

This sequence joins TRBV4-3 and TRBJ1-4; D is possibly TRBD1 (6 bases). In germline, CDR1 is LGHNA, CDR2 YSLEER. This CDR3 is 15 amino acids long. V dropped 5 bases and J dropped 7 bases, with 17 bases sitting between them. The CDR3, as DNA: TGCGCCAGCAGCTCCCAGGGGTCCGGGAGTGAAAAACTGTTTTTT. Amino acids: CASSSQGSGSEKLFF.

This chain connects TRBV10-2 to TRBJ1-2; D not certain. V lost 6 bases and J lost 6, with 14 bases in between. Germline V lookup: CDR1 WSHSY, CDR2 SAAADI. There are 13 residues in the CDR3. CDR3 amino acids: CASRGQARDGYTF. Written as DNA, the CDR3 is TGCGCCAGCAGGGGCCAGGCGAGGGATGGCTACACCTTC.

This clonotype was counted at least ten times. The V and J genes are TRBV10-3 and TRBJ2-1; either TRBD1 or TRBD2 may fit D (5 bases each). V lost 6 bases and J 6 bases, leaving 18 bases between the germline ends. Germline V lookup: CDR1 ENHRY, CDR2 SYGVKD. The CDR3 length is 15 residues. CDR3 in DNA: TGTGCCATCAGCCCCGGGACGGATTTTGTCAATGAGCAGTTCTTC. Protein: CAISPGTDFVNEQFF.

This clonotype was counted between two and nine times. The chain combines TRBV5-6 with TRBJ1-2; no reliable D call. The CDR3 is 13 residues long. The V and J ends lost 0 bases and 8 bases respectively, with 11 bases between them. The germline V gene has CDR1 SGHDT and CDR2 YYEEEE. The CDR3 reads CASSLAIGRGYTF. CDR3 bases: TGTGCCAGCAGCTTGGCCATAGGAAGAGGCTACACCTTC. The whole variable domain, filled in from reference TRBV5-6 and TRBJ1-2, reads DAGVTQSPTHLIKTRGQQVTLRCSPKSGHDTVSWYQQALGQGPQFIFQYYEEEERQRGNFPDRFSGHQFPNYSSELNVNALLLGDSALYLCASSLAIGRGYTFGSGTRLTVV.

This clonotype was recorded a few times. This rearrangement joins TRBV5-5 to TRBJ1-4; the D is unclear. This CDR3 is built from 15 residues. Germline lookup yields CDR1 SGHKS and CDR2 YYEKEE (reference sequence). V was shortened by 0 bases and J by 7 bases, with 13 bases between the two germline ends. The CDR3 spells CASSLAIGSGEKLFF. The CDR3 DNA reads TGTGCCAGCAGCTTGGCCATAGGGAGCGGTGAAAAACTGTTTTTT.

About this clonotype: The junction shows a germline mismatch at one end, possibly a read error. The chain has TRBV6-5 and TRBJ2-1, with no clear D. Near its end, the DNA agrees better with TRBJ2-7, so the J call may be wrong. Per the germline V gene, CDR1 is MNHEY and CDR2 is SVGAGI. CDR3 length: 13 residues. The CDR3 spells CANSIQQNYEQYF. CDR3 DNA sequence: TGTGCCAACAGTATCCAACAGAATTACGAGCAGTACTTC.

This chain links TRBV7-9 with TRBJ2-5, with D possibly being TRBD2 (6 bases). Germline CDR1 and CDR2: SEHNR and FQNEAQ (reference sequence). The germline V and J ends were trimmed by 3 bases and 0 bases, with 20 bases remaining between them. The CDR3 has 18 amino acids. Here the CDR3 DNA reads TGTGCCAGCAGCTTCGGAACTTTAGCGGCCCTGTACCAAGAGACCCAGTACTTC. It translates to CASSFGTLAALYQETQYF.

The chain couples TRBV6-6 to TRBJ1-4; 10 nucleotides line up with TRBD1. The CDR3 is 14 residues long. Losses at the gene ends were 5 bases for V and 8 bases for J; bases not matched to a gene: 5. Germline CDR1 and CDR2: MNHNY and SVGAGI (reference sequence). The chain's CDR3 is CASSTTGGWEKLFF. The CDR3 DNA sequence: TGTGCCAGCAGTACGACAGGGGGCTGGGAAAAACTGTTTTTT.

This clonotype was recorded a few times. The chain joins TRBV7-2 to TRBJ1-4; D is unresolved. V was clipped by 5 bases and J by 5 bases, with 12 bases between them. The germline V gene has CDR1 SGHTA and CDR2 FQGNSA. The CDR3 spans 14 residues. In DNA form, the CDR3 reads TGTGCCAGCAGCCTTGGACGGTCGAATGAAAAACTGTTTTTT. This translates into CASSLGRSNEKLFF.

The V call is TRBV19, the J call TRBJ2-7, with a weak D call TRBD2 (6 bases). The CDR3 is 15 residues long. V dropped 3 bases and J dropped 4 bases, with 16 bases sitting between them. Germline assignment: CDR1 LNHDA and CDR2 SQIVND (reference sequence). The CDR3 nucleotides are TGTGCCAGTAGTATGAAGGTGGATGGGACTTACGAGCAGTACTTC. It codes for CASSMKVDGTYEQYF. Together with reference TRBV19 and TRBJ2-7, the CDR3 gives the full variable domain: DGGITQSPKYLFRKEGQNVTLSCEQNLNHDAMYWYRQDPGQGLRLIYYSQIVNDFQKGDIAEGYSVSREKKESFPLTVTSAQKNPTAFYLCASSMKVDGTYEQYFGPGTRLTVT.

This chain uses TRBV20-1 with TRBJ2-7; 8 nucleotides match TRBD1. The CDR3 totals 12 residues. CDR1 DFQATT and CDR2 SNEGSKA come from the germline V gene (reference sequence). With 6 bases clipped from V and 6 bases from J, the junction kept 7 bases outside the gene matches. The CDR3 DNA reads as TGCAGTGCCACGGTTGGGACAGGCGAGCAGTACTTC. Residues: CSATVGTGEQYF.

This clonotype has only a few counts. The chain couples TRBV6-1 to TRBJ1-2; D gene uncertain. The CDR3 runs to 15 residues. The V end lost 6 bases, the J end lost 0 bases, and 14 bases lay between the germline ends. Germline V gene lookup returns CDR1 MNHNS and CDR2 SASEGT. CDR3 protein: CASRRRGDPNYGYTF. The CDR3 DNA reads TGTGCCAGCAGGAGGCGAGGAGATCCTAACTATGGCTACACCTTC.

The rearrangement joins TRBV7-9 to TRBJ2-3; 9 bases align to TRBD2. There are 16 residues in the CDR3. In germline, CDR1 is SEHNR, CDR2 FQNEAQ (reference sequence). V shed 5 bases and J 2 bases; nucleotides not matched to a gene: 8. This chain's CDR3 is CASSTRLAATTDTQYF. CDR3 sequence (DNA): TGTGCCAGCAGCACAAGACTAGCGGCTACCACAGATACGCAGTATTTT.

CDR3 DNA sequence: TGTGCCACCCAAACGGCAGGCCAAAGCACAGATACGCAGTATTTT. Translated: CATQTAGQSTDTQYF. V usage is TRBV28 and J usage is TRBJ2-3; D is unresolved. The CDR3 is 15 residues long. Trimming stripped 10 bases from V and 0 bases from J, with 17 bases between. CDR1 is MDHEN and CDR2 is SYDVKM in the germline V gene.

This clonotype was recorded many times. The J gene is TRBJ2-5, the V gene TRBV29-1, with TRBD1 matching over 9 bases. This CDR3 comprises 16 residues. CDR1 and CDR2 from the germline V gene are SQVTM and ANQGSEA. With V trimmed by 6 bases and J by 2 bases, 13 bases remained unmatched. The CDR3 here is CSVYRPTGGRQETQYF. CDR3 in DNA: TGCAGCGTCTACAGACCGACAGGGGGTCGGCAAGAGACCCAGTACTTC.